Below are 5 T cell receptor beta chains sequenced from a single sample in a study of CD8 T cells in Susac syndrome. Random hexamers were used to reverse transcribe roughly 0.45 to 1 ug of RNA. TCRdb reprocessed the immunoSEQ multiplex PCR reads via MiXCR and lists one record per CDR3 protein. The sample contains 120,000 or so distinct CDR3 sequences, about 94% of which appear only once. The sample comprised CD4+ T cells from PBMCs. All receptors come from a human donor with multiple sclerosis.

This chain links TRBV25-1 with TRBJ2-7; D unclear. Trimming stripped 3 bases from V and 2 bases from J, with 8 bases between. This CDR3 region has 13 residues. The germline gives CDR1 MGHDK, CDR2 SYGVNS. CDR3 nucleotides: TGTGCCAGCAGTGATGCGTACCCCTACGAGCAGTACTTC. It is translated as CASSDAYPYEQYF.

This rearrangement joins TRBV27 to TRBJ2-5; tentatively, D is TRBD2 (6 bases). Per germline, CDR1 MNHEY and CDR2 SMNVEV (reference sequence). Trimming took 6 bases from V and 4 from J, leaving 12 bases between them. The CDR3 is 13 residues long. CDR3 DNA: TGTGCCAGCAGCCAAATGCGGGGAGAGACCCAGTACTTC. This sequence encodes CASSQMRGETQYF.

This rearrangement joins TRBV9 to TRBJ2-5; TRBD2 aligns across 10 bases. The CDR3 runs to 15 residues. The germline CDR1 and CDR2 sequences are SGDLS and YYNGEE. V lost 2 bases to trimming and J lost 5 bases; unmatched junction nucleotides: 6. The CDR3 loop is CASSVSLAGAETQYF. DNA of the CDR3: TGTGCCAGCAGCGTGTCCCTAGCGGGAGCGGAGACCCAGTACTTC.

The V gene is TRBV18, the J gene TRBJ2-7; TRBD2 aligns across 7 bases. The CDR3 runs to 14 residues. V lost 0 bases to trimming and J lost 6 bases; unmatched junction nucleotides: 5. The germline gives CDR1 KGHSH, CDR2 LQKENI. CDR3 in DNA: TGTGCCAGCTCACCACCATGGACTAGAGCCGAGCAGTACTTC. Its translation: CASSPPWTRAEQYF. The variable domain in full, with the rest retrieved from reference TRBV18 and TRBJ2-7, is NAGVMQNPRHLVRRRGQEARLRCSPMKGHSHVYWYRQLPEEGLKFMVYLQKENIIDESGMPKERFSAEFPKEGPSILRIQQVVRGDSAAYFCASSPPWTRAEQYFGPGTRLTVT.

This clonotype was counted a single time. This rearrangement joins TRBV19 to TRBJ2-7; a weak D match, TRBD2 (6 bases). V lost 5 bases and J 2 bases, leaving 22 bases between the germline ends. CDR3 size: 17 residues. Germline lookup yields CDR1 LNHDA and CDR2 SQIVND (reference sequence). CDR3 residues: CASSSRASGVTTYEQYF. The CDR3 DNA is TGTGCCAGTAGTTCACGGGCCTCGGGAGTGACCACCTACGAGCAGTACTTC.